The entry below describes one T cell receptor beta chain. The antigen is not known. This sample also contains other DNA sequences that code for the same CDR3. These data belong to a study of shared clonotypes between healthy human individuals. Study results and caveats: The sole specimen, blood, was sampled, and tissue repertoires likely differ. Clonotypes shared by all four donors outscored non-shared clonotypes in generation probability.

TCRdb's copy holds only in-frame clones and misses some; the assay was immunoSEQ multiplex PCR. Counted here are under 1,100,000 clones, 75% occurring once; the ten biggest clones make up approximately 1.5%. The sequence was obtained from a young man in good health. The sample taken for sequencing was memory CD4+ T cells sorted from blood. Documented subset: CD45RA-negative fraction.

CDR3 residues: CASSLSRNEQYF. The CDR3 bases are TGTGCCAGCAGCTTAAGCCGGAACGAGCAGTACTTC. The chain has TRBV7-2 and TRBJ2-7; D uncertain. The CDR3 totals 12 residues. Trimming took 2 bases from V and 5 from J, leaving 7 bases between them. The V gene's germline CDR1 is SGHTA and CDR2 FQGNSA.